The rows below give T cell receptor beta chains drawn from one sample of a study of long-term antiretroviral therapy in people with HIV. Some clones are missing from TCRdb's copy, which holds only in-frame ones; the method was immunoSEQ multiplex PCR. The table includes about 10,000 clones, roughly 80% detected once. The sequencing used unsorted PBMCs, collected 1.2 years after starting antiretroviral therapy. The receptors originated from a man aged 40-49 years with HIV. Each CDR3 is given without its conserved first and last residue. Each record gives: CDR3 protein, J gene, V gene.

CDR3 protein: ASSLITDTQY
J gene: TRBJ2-3
V gene: TRBV6-1

CDR3 protein: ASSHAVGGRGQGYEQY
J gene: TRBJ2-7
V gene: TRBV4-3

CDR3 protein: ASSLVGYQETQY
J gene: TRBJ2-5
V gene: TRBV5-1

CDR3 protein: ASSPQGLSSGANVLT
J gene: TRBJ2-6
V gene: TRBV14

CDR3 protein: ASSLQVRYEQY
J gene: TRBJ2-7
V gene: TRBV28

CDR3 protein: SVDRLNEQF
J gene: TRBJ2-1
V gene: TRBV29-1

CDR3 protein: ASGGGRDTEAF
J gene: TRBJ1-1
V gene: TRBV18

CDR3 protein: ASSFSGGQINTEAF
J gene: TRBJ1-1
V gene: TRBV2

CDR3 protein: ASSPTSGGFWVF
J gene: TRBJ2-1
V gene: TRBV18

CDR3 protein: ASSLGGNSGNTIY
J gene: TRBJ1-3
V gene: TRBV5-1

CDR3 protein: ASSIGQGPGTEAF
J gene: TRBJ1-1
V gene: TRBV19

CDR3 protein: ASSKPKRAGDTEAF
J gene: TRBJ1-1
V gene: TRBV7-8

CDR3 protein: ASSGRGTDTQY
J gene: TRBJ2-3
V gene: TRBV9

CDR3 protein: ASSILAGNEQF
J gene: TRBJ2-1
V gene: TRBV19

CDR3 protein: ASSLVPFRTTGELF
J gene: TRBJ2-2
V gene: TRBV7-3

CDR3 protein: AWDLLGGTNEKLF
J gene: TRBJ1-4
V gene: TRBV30

CDR3 protein: ASSKGPNYTEAF
J gene: TRBJ1-1
V gene: TRBV21-1

CDR3 protein: ASSLNAGGDTQY
J gene: TRBJ2-3
V gene: TRBV7-9

CDR3 protein: ASSPRQTNYGYT
J gene: TRBJ1-2
V gene: TRBV18

CDR3 protein: ASSQIAVTNEKLF
J gene: TRBJ1-4
V gene: TRBV4-1

CDR3 protein: ASSYYTEAF
J gene: TRBJ1-1
V gene: TRBV6-6

CDR3 protein: ATSDSPPQKAPS
J gene: TRBJ1-1
V gene: TRBV15

CDR3 protein: AISEPIANTGELF
J gene: TRBJ2-2
V gene: TRBV10-3

CDR3 protein: ASSFYGSTDTQY
J gene: TRBJ2-3
V gene: TRBV5-6

CDR3 protein: ASSLVPQGKIAGELF
J gene: TRBJ2-2
V gene: TRBV7-2

CDR3 protein: ASRQYGYT
J gene: TRBJ1-2
V gene: TRBV19

CDR3 protein: ASSQGPRSYT
J gene: TRBJ1-2
V gene: TRBV14

CDR3 protein: ASSFRQGGEKLF
J gene: TRBJ1-4
V gene: TRBV5-6

CDR3 protein: ASSGNTGTGRNTEAF
J gene: TRBJ1-1
V gene: TRBV5-4

CDR3 protein: ASSLHRQGGYEQY
J gene: TRBJ2-7
V gene: TRBV5-1

CDR3 protein: ASSLTPSGSSYEQY
J gene: TRBJ2-7
V gene: TRBV27

CDR3 protein: ASSSRDRGEAF
J gene: TRBJ1-1
V gene: TRBV7-9

CDR3 protein: SAGQGRYEQY
J gene: TRBJ2-7
V gene: TRBV29-1

CDR3 protein: ASSFGGNGGYT
J gene: TRBJ1-2
V gene: TRBV5-1

CDR3 protein: ASSPGTGSRRNTEAF
J gene: TRBJ1-1
V gene: TRBV4-1

CDR3 protein: ASSYGAGHYEQY
J gene: TRBJ2-7
V gene: TRBV6-5

CDR3 protein: ASSPPAGGGSEQF
J gene: TRBJ2-1
V gene: TRBV5-1

CDR3 protein: ASSPTDTQY
J gene: TRBJ2-3
V gene: TRBV6-1

CDR3 protein: ASSIGSLVVNEQF
J gene: TRBJ2-1
V gene: TRBV19